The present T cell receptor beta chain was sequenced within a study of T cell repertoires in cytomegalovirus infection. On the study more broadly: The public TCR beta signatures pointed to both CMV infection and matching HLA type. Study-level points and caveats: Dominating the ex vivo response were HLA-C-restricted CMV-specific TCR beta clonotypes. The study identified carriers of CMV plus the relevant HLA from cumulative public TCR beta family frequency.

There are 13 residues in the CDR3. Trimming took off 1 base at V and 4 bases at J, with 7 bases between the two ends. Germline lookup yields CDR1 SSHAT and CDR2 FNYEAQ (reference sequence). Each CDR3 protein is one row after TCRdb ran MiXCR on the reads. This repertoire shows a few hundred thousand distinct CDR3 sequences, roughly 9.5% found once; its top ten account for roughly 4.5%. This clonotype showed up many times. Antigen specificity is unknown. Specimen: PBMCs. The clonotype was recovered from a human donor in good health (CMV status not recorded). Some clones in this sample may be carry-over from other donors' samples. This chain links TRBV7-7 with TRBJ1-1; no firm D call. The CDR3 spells CASSLEEGTEAFF. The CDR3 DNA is TGTGCCAGCAGCTTAGAGGAGGGCACTGAAGCTTTCTTT.